These 28 T cell receptor beta chains originate from one sample sequenced in a study of Ad26.COV2.S vaccination and SARS-CoV-2 variants (TCRdb year 2021). The label giving this sample's treatment or condition can be read as: 15 to 20 received Ad26.COV2.S at low or high dose, single or two shots; 5 received placebo; per-sample allocation not given. Repertoires of vaccine and placebo recipients were sequenced from samples collected on day 63 after the first injection. To prepare the library, the immunoSEQ multiplex PCR assay was applied. Here the immuneACCESS table is served through TCRdb, limited to in-frame sequences with V and J called. Missing clones are a known gap in these copies; in checked studies unresolved V genes cover under half, and the rest lacks a known reason. The sample profile shows a few hundred thousand clones; about 90% of them were found once. The ten most abundant clones make up about 1.7% of the sample.

The sample here was peripheral blood, taken in a trial of Ad26.COV2.S vaccine versus placebo. Receptors originate from a person between 18 and 60 years old who received the Ad26.COV2.S COVID-19 vaccine or a placebo.

Of note for this clone: The same CDR3 can be traced to other DNA sequences in this sample. This chain joins TRBV19 and TRBJ1-2; unclear D gene. The germline V gene has CDR1 LNHDA and CDR2 SQIVND (reference sequence). V lost 3 bases and J lost 5, with 4 bases in between. CDR3 length equals 11 residues. CDR3 region: CASSIGYGYTF. The CDR3 DNA is TGTGCCAGTAGTATCGGGTATGGCTACACCTTC. The full variable domain, with the rest looked up from reference TRBV19 and TRBJ1-2, is DGGITQSPKYLFRKEGQNVTLSCEQNLNHDAMYWYRQDPGQGLRLIYYSQIVNDFQKGDIAEGYSVSREKKESFPLTVTSAQKNPTAFYLCASSIGYGYTFGSGTRLTVV.

The rearrangement joins TRBV18 to TRBJ2-7; possible D gene TRBD2, 5 bases. CDR3 length: 13 residues. Per the germline V gene, CDR1 is KGHSH and CDR2 is LQKENI. V was clipped by 5 bases and J by 2 bases, with 10 bases between them. The CDR3 DNA reads TGTGCCAGCTCATATCTGGGAGCCTACGAGCAGTACTTC. Translated, it gives CASSYLGAYEQYF.

The chain links TRBV18 to TRBJ1-4; no reliable D call. The V and J ends lost 5 bases and 0 bases respectively, with 7 bases between them. The CDR3 has 14 residues. Germline V gives CDR1 KGHSH, CDR2 LQKENI. The CDR3 DNA reads TGTGCCAGCTCAGAATTAGCAACTAATGAAAAACTGTTTTTT. Its protein product is CASSELATNEKLFF. Full variable domain (remainder filled in from reference TRBV18 and TRBJ1-4): NAGVMQNPRHLVRRRGQEARLRCSPMKGHSHVYWYRQLPEEGLKFMVYLQKENIIDESGMPKERFSAEFPKEGPSILRIQQVVRGDSAAYFCASSELATNEKLFFGSGTQLSVL.

This sequence joins TRBV24-1 and TRBJ2-1, with 9 bases lining up with TRBD2. The CDR3 runs to 13 residues. The junction had 4 bases not matched to a gene; V was cut back by 6 bases and J by 8 bases. Germline V CDR1 and CDR2: KGHDR, SFDVKD. In DNA form, the CDR3 reads TGTGCCACCAGTCCGGGACTAGCCGATGAGCAGTTCTTC. Amino acids: CATSPGLADEQFF.

The genes are TRBV15 and TRBJ1-4, with unresolved D. V lost 1 base to trimming and J lost 8 bases, with 8 bases between them. The germline gives CDR1 LNHNV, CDR2 YYDKDF (reference sequence). The CDR3 covers 13 residues. The CDR3 region has the DNA TGTGCCACCAGCAGAGGTGAGGCGGAAAAACTGTTTTTT. It translates to CATSRGEAEKLFF. Looking up the rest from reference TRBV15 and TRBJ1-4 gives the full variable domain: DAMVIQNPRYQVTQFGKPVTLSCSQTLNHNVMYWYQQKSSQAPKLLFHYYDKDFNNEADTPDNFQSRRPNTSFCFLDIRSPGLGDTAMYLCATSRGEAEKLFFGSGTQLSVL.

V is TRBV5-6 and J is TRBJ1-1, with D perhaps matching TRBD1 (5 bases). Germline CDR1 is SGHDT and CDR2 is YYEEEE. Trimming stripped 0 bases from V and 4 bases from J, with 16 bases between. The CDR3 length is 16 residues. The CDR3 loop reads CASSLGPRRVGTEAFF. The CDR3 DNA is TGTGCCAGCAGCTTGGGCCCCCGCAGGGTAGGCACTGAAGCTTTCTTT.

The chain joins TRBV30 to TRBJ2-1, with 10 bases matching TRBD2. J gave up 4 bases and V 0 bases, and 9 bases lay outside the gene matches. Germline V lookup: CDR1 GTSNPN, CDR2 SVGIG (reference sequence). The CDR3 length is 17 residues. The CDR3 bases are TGTGCCTGGAGTGTATCGGGACTAGCGAATCTTTACAATGAGCAGTTCTTC. Protein: CAWSVSGLANLYNEQFF.

V usage is TRBV13 and J usage is TRBJ2-5; the match to TRBD2 covers 8 bases. The CDR3 totals 16 residues. Germline trimming cut 1 base from V and 4 bases from J; bases unmatched to any gene: 8. Looked up from germline, CDR1 is PRHDT and CDR2 is FYEKMQ (reference sequence). For the CDR3, the DNA is TGTGCCAGCAGCTTAGACTTCGGGGGGGGCGCAGAGACCCAGTACTTC. This encodes CASSLDFGGGAETQYF.

The rearrangement links TRBV9 to TRBJ2-1; D might be TRBD1 or TRBD2, each matching 5 bases. Trimming took off 3 bases at V and 9 bases at J, with 16 bases between the two ends. The CDR3 is 14 residues long. Looked up from germline, CDR1 is SGDLS and CDR2 is YYNGEE. The CDR3 loop is CASSAQEGLVEQFF. The CDR3 nucleotides are TGTGCCAGCAGCGCACAAGAGGGGTTGGTTGAGCAGTTCTTC.

V and J are TRBV7-9 and TRBJ1-2; 9 bases map to TRBD1. Looked up from germline, CDR1 is SEHNR and CDR2 is FQNEAQ (reference sequence). The CDR3 has 14 residues. V was pared by 2 bases and J by 6 bases, with 4 bases of the junction left unmatched. CDR3 sequence (DNA): TGTGCCAGCAGCTTAATGACAGGGGGGGATGGCTACACCTTC. Amino acids: CASSLMTGGDGYTF.

The V and J genes are TRBV15 and TRBJ2-1; 11 bases map to TRBD2. V shed 3 bases and J 4 bases; nucleotides not matched to a gene: 8. CDR1 and CDR2 from the germline V gene are LNHNV and YYDKDF (reference sequence). The CDR3 covers 17 residues. The CDR3 is CATSRGRTSGLYNEQFF. The CDR3 DNA reads as TGTGCCACCAGCAGGGGTCGGACTAGCGGGTTATACAATGAGCAGTTCTTC. The full variable domain, in which reference TRBV15 and TRBJ2-1 provide the parts outside the CDR3, is DAMVIQNPRYQVTQFGKPVTLSCSQTLNHNVMYWYQQKSSQAPKLLFHYYDKDFNNEADTPDNFQSRRPNTSFCFLDIRSPGLGDTAMYLCATSRGRTSGLYNEQFFGPGTRLTVL.

The chain recombines TRBV6-2 or TRBV6-3 with TRBJ2-5; the D is unclear. In germline, CDR1 is MNHEY, CDR2 SVGEGT. The CDR3 loop spans 13 amino acids. Trimming shortened V by 5 bases and J by 5 bases, and 12 bases separated the two germline ends. DNA of the CDR3: TGTGCCAGCAGTCCCAAGTTTATGGAGACCCAGTACTTC. Translation gives CASSPKFMETQYF.

DNA of the CDR3: TGTGCCAGCAGCTTGGGTCGGGGGGCGACAGATACGCAGTATTTT. Protein product: CASSLGRGATDTQYF. The chain has TRBV11-2 and TRBJ2-3; the D gene is possibly TRBD2 (7 bases). This CDR3 has 15 residues. The germline CDR1 and CDR2 sequences are SGHAT and FQNNGV. V gave up 3 bases and J gave up 3 bases, with 13 bases separating them.

The rearrangement links TRBV10-3 to TRBJ2-7; 8 nucleotides match TRBD2. CDR1 ENHRY and CDR2 SYGVKD come from the germline V gene. V lost 8 bases, J lost 5 bases, and 14 bases stayed unmatched. The CDR3 runs to 15 residues. The CDR3 here is CAIRGGASGADEQYF. The CDR3 DNA follows: TGTGCCATCCGGGGGGGGGCCAGCGGGGCCGACGAGCAGTACTTC.

This clone was detected once. Other DNA sequences within the sample encode an identical CDR3. The V gene is TRBV10-3, the J gene TRBJ1-2, with 8 bases aligning to TRBD1. CDR1 and CDR2 from the germline V gene are ENHRY and SYGVKD. CDR3 size: 13 residues. V was clipped by 3 bases and J by 4 bases; unmatched bases: 1. This CDR3 is CAISEQGGYGYTF. In DNA, the CDR3 is TGTGCCATCAGTGAACAGGGGGGCTATGGCTACACCTTC.

The table lists this clone with a few counts. The V call is TRBV5-1, the J call TRBJ1-2; D not certain. This CDR3 contains 12 residues. Germline V CDR1 and CDR2: SGHRS, YFSETQ. V lost 0 bases and J lost 7, with 7 bases in between. The CDR3 spells CASSLGGSGYTF. The CDR3, as DNA: TGCGCCAGCAGCTTGGGAGGGTCTGGCTACACCTTC.

The chain carries TRBV6-5 and TRBJ1-1, with a possible D match to TRBD1 (6 bases). V lost 6 bases and J lost 11, with 22 bases in between. Per germline, CDR1 MNHEY and CDR2 SVGAGI. There are 14 residues in the CDR3. For the CDR3, the DNA is TGTGCCAGCAGCTACCGGGACAAGGCCCGAGCGGCTTTCTTT. Translation gives CASSYRDKARAAFF.

The rearrangement joins TRBV19 to TRBJ1-1, with 8 bases fitting TRBD1. Germline V gene lookup returns CDR1 LNHDA and CDR2 SQIVND (reference sequence). The CDR3 consists of 16 residues. V dropped 4 bases and J dropped 4; count of bases not matched to a gene: 11. The CDR3 here is CASSRGTGRVGTEAFF. The CDR3 bases are TGTGCCAGTAGTAGAGGGACAGGTAGGGTGGGCACTGAAGCTTTCTTT.

The chain uses TRBV7-6 and TRBJ2-3, with 16 nucleotides matching TRBD2. Trimming cost V 6 bases and J 5 bases; bases outside gene matches: 14. The CDR3 has 19 amino acids. Germline CDR1 and CDR2: SGHVS and FNYEAQ. In DNA form, the CDR3 reads TGTGCCAGCAGTTTTTCCCCCCCGGGACTAGCGGGGGGGCAAGATACGCAGTATTTT. Its translation is CASSFSPPGLAGGQDTQYF.

The chain recombines TRBV30 with TRBJ1-5; D ambiguous. Trimming shortened V by 4 bases and J by 7 bases, and 11 bases separated the two germline ends. Looked up from germline, CDR1 is GTSNPN and CDR2 is SVGIG (reference sequence). The CDR3 length is 12 residues. The CDR3 protein is CAWTQGSQPQHF. CDR3 DNA sequence: TGTGCCTGGACCCAAGGGTCACAGCCCCAGCATTTT.

The V and J genes are TRBV4-1 and TRBJ2-7; the D gene is possibly TRBD2 (6 bases). Germline assignment: CDR1 MGHRA and CDR2 YSYEKL. The CDR3 sequence is 15 residues long. V gave up 0 bases and J gave up 1 base, with 10 bases separating them. CDR3 protein: CASSQEGGGSYEQYF. The CDR3 coding sequence is TGCGCCAGCAGCCAAGAAGGAGGAGGGTCCTACGAGCAGTACTTC.

Notes on this clone: Other DNA sequences in the same sample also yield this CDR3. This chain links TRBV15 with TRBJ1-3, with no clear D. The CDR3 contains 14 residues. V lost 3 bases, J lost 1 base, and 7 bases lay in between. CDR1 is LNHNV and CDR2 is YYDKDF in the germline V gene (reference sequence). CDR3 sequence reads: CATSRTVSGNTIYF. CDR3 nucleotides: TGTGCCACCAGCAGGACGGTTTCTGGAAACACCATATATTTT.

The chain is built from TRBV5-6 and TRBJ2-5; 9 nucleotides line up with TRBD1. This CDR3 spans 14 amino acids. V gave up 2 bases and J gave up 4 bases; unmatched junction bases: 3. From germline, CDR1 is SGHDT and CDR2 YYEEEE. CDR3 nucleotides: TGTGCCAGCAGCTTTACAGGGGGCTTAGAGACCCAGTACTTC. Translation gives CASSFTGGLETQYF.

The chain joins TRBV4-1 to TRBJ1-3; D remains unclear. The CDR3 runs to 16 residues. Trimming took off 5 bases at V and 0 bases at J, with 14 bases between the two ends. CDR1 and CDR2 (germline): MGHRA, YSYEKL. The CDR3 sequence: CASSSSLRSSGNTIYF. As DNA, the CDR3 is TGCGCCAGCAGCTCGTCACTTCGAAGCTCTGGAAACACCATATATTTT.

Notes on this clone: This specimen includes other DNA sequences encoding the same CDR3. The rearrangement uses TRBV4-3 and TRBJ2-6; D is unresolved. This CDR3 is 14 amino acids long. Germline values: CDR1 LGHNA, CDR2 YSLEER. The V and J ends lost 1 base and 4 bases respectively, with 5 bases between them. CDR3 residues: CASSQVSGANVLTF. The CDR3 DNA sequence: TGCGCCAGCAGCCAAGTCTCCGGGGCCAACGTCCTGACTTTC.

The chain couples TRBV9 to TRBJ1-6; D not resolved. Trimming took off 3 bases at V and 7 bases at J, with 8 bases between the two ends. The V gene's germline CDR1 is SGDLS and CDR2 YYNGEE. The CDR3 length is 13 residues. CDR3 coding DNA: TGTGCCAGCAGCGGGGAGGGAAATTCACCCCTCCACTTT. This translates into CASSGEGNSPLHF.

Notes on this clone: The junction does not match germline at one end; this may be a read error. The V and J genes are TRBV6-1 and TRBJ2-7; D is undetermined. Germline lookup yields CDR1 MNHNS and CDR2 SASEGT. The CDR3 loop spans 14 amino acids. The CDR3 nucleotides are TGTGCCAGCCGTGAGCTCATGGGATCCTACGAGCAGTACTTC. Its translation: CASRELMGSYEQYF.

This clone was recorded a few times. J is TRBJ1-2 and V is TRBV9; TRBD1 matches 8 bases. Germline CDR1 reads SGDLS; CDR2 reads YYNGEE. V shed 3 bases, J shed 5 bases, and the junction held 6 bases outside the gene matches. The CDR3 has 14 amino acids. The CDR3 region has the DNA TGTGCCAGCAGCGGGCAGGGGGCGCGATATGGCTACACCTTC. Translation: CASSGQGARYGYTF.